This T cell receptor beta chain stems from a study of T cell changes during pregnancy in multiple sclerosis (dated by TCRdb to the late 2010s). Background for the entire study: In women with multiple sclerosis, the researchers looked at how the T cell repertoire shifted as pregnancy progressed.

The cysteine opens and the phenylalanine closes a CDR3 of 17 amino acids. Just CDR3 DNA is preserved here, 51 bases in frame from base 1. V is pruned by 8 bases and J by 4 bases, leaving 14 bases of the junction without a gene match. From the germline V gene, CDR1 is MDHEN and CDR2 is SYDVKM. Receptor amplification or capture employed the immunoSEQ multiplex PCR assay. TCRdb carries this immuneACCESS record with in-frame sequences only. Its versions omit some clonotypes, under half of them owing to an unresolved V gene in the studies checked, with the rest unexplained. For this sample the table gives fewer than 40,000 clones, of which approximately 88% were detected only once. Around 9.8% of the sample is held by the ten biggest clonotypes. By sample share, this clone is medium-sized (0.01 to 0.1%). The antigen it binds to is not known. Per-base quality was not reported, and no clone a single base away is much larger than it.

Sequencing used CD8+ T cells from peripheral blood mononuclear cells, obtained in the first trimester of pregnancy. The receptor chain draws on TRBV28 and TRBJ2-7, with 13 middle bases fitting TRBD2. The sequence was collected from a female donor with multiple sclerosis, enrolled in a pregnancy study. The CDR3 here reads CASAGTSGVPPRYEQYF. The DNA sequence reads TGTGCCAGCGCCGGGACTAGCGGGGTTCCTCCGAGATACGAGCAGTACTTC.